This T cell receptor beta chain was sequenced during a study of post-analysis software for immune sequencing data. Study-level points and caveats: By F measure, samples from a shared preparation batch strongly co-clustered. Diversity measured as normalized Chao1 was significantly lower in multiple sclerosis patients than in controls.

Unique molecular identifiers were built into the TCR beta cDNA libraries. Each CDR3 protein gets one entry after TCRdb re-called the PCR reads with MiXCR. The sample gives more than 450,000 distinct CDR3 sequences, under 40% of which show up once; approximately 5.4% is in the top ten. This clonotype was observed at least ten times. Antigen: not known. Input material: blood. The sequence was collected from a girl aged 2 to 17 with multiple sclerosis.

The CDR3 is CASSRPIMQGTSYEQYF. CDR3 in DNA: TGTGCCAGCAGCAGACCAATAATGCAGGGAACTAGCTACGAGCAGTACTTC. The chain has TRBV28 and TRBJ2-7; D could derive from TRBD1 or TRBD2 (5 bases each). CDR3 size: 17 residues. Looked up from germline, CDR1 is MDHEN and CDR2 is SYDVKM. Between the trimmed V and J ends, which lost 6 bases and 3 bases, there was a span of 24 bases.